These 22 T cell receptor beta chains share one sample of origin, sequenced in a study of HIV-infected patients and healthy controls. In TCRdb, the 5' RACE reads were re-called with MiXCR into one record per CDR3 protein. The table records around 67,000 distinct CDR3 sequences, 15% to 20% of them present only once. What was sequenced was CD4+ T cells from blood. The receptors derive from a human donor in good health.

This clonotype came up a few times. This sequence joins TRBV11-3 and TRBJ2-3; tentatively, D is TRBD1 (5 bases). This CDR3 spans 12 amino acids. Per the germline V gene, CDR1 is SGHNT and CDR2 is YENEEA. Trimming shortened V by 4 bases and J by 8 bases, and 10 bases separated the two germline ends. The chain's CDR3 is CASSSLGATQYF. The CDR3 DNA is TGTGCCAGCAGCTCCCTTGGGGCTACGCAGTATTTT.

The V and J genes are TRBV19 and TRBJ2-7, with 12 bases that match TRBD2. The CDR3 is made up of 16 amino acids. The germline CDR1 and CDR2 sequences are LNHDA and SQIVND (reference sequence). The junction had 10 bases not matched to a gene; V was cut back by 5 bases and J by 5 bases. The CDR3 here is CASSFSHRTSGDEQYF. In DNA form, the CDR3 reads TGTGCCAGTAGTTTCTCCCACAGGACTAGCGGGGACGAGCAGTACTTC.

The V gene is TRBV29-1, the J gene TRBJ2-4, with D unresolved. The germline gives CDR1 SQVTM, CDR2 ANQGSEA. This CDR3 region has 12 residues. Trimming took off 5 bases at V and 1 base at J, with 6 bases between the two ends. In DNA, the CDR3 is TGCAGCGTTAAATCTGCCAAAAACATTCAGTACTTC. Amino acid sequence: CSVKSAKNIQYF.

This clonotype was seen only a few times. This chain uses TRBV5-6 with TRBJ1-1; the D gene is possibly TRBD1 (5 bases). V dropped 2 bases and J dropped 1 base, with 15 bases sitting between them. The CDR3 totals 16 residues. Germline assignment: CDR1 SGHDT and CDR2 YYEEEE. The CDR3 sequence: CASSFQGARPNTEAFF. CDR3 nucleotides: TGTGCCAGCAGCTTCCAGGGAGCACGACCGAACACTGAAGCTTTCTTT.

The V gene is TRBV20-1, the J gene TRBJ2-7; no definite D call. Trimming left V 0 bases short and J 1 base short, with 10 bases between. This CDR3 has 14 amino acids. Germline values: CDR1 DFQATT, CDR2 SNEGSKA (reference sequence). CDR3 in amino acids: CSARDRKVSYEQYF. CDR3 bases: TGCAGTGCTAGAGATCGAAAAGTTTCCTACGAGCAGTACTTC.

The chain employs TRBV18 and TRBJ1-2, with D unclear. V lost 3 bases and J 5 bases, leaving 19 bases between the germline ends. Germline loops: CDR1 KGHSH, CDR2 LQKENI. CDR3 length: 16 residues. The CDR3 loop is CASSPPVRGPGYGYTF. The CDR3 DNA sequence: TGTGCCAGCTCACCCCCTGTTCGGGGTCCCGGTTATGGCTACACCTTC.

The V gene is TRBV14, the J gene TRBJ1-6; D remains ambiguous. CDR3 length: 15 amino acids. Between the trimmed V and J ends, which lost 1 base and 6 bases, there was a span of 10 bases. The germline CDR1 and CDR2 sequences are SGHDN and FVKESK. The chain's CDR3 is CASSQAVGGNSPLHF. CDR3 coding DNA: TGTGCCAGCAGCCAAGCCGTGGGCGGTAATTCACCCCTCCACTTT.

Only a few counts were recorded for this clonotype. V usage is TRBV30 and J usage is TRBJ2-7; D possibly uses TRBD1 or TRBD2 (5 bases each). The CDR3 totals 14 residues. Trimming took 1 base from V and 1 from J, leaving 11 bases between them. In germline, CDR1 is GTSNPN, CDR2 SVGIG (reference sequence). CDR3 amino acids: CAWSGGVGSYEQYF. CDR3 sequence (DNA): TGTGCCTGGAGTGGAGGGGTCGGGTCCTACGAGCAGTACTTC.

This clonotype has ten or more counts. The chain recombines TRBV6-2 or TRBV6-3 with TRBJ2-3, with D hard to call. V gave up 6 bases and J gave up 11 bases, with 21 bases separating them. In germline, CDR1 is MNHEY, CDR2 SVGEGT. The CDR3 contains 14 residues. The CDR3 is CASSLVTDLGGQYF. DNA for the CDR3: TGTGCCAGCAGCCTAGTGACCGATCTAGGTGGGCAGTATTTT.

The chain couples TRBV12-3 or TRBV12-4 to TRBJ2-6, with a tentative D call TRBD1 (6 bases). This CDR3 region has 20 residues. V was trimmed by 5 bases and J by 0 bases, leaving 23 bases between them. The CDR3 here is CASSLTIGLGQSSGANVLTF. The CDR3 coding sequence is TGTGCCAGCAGTCTTACTATAGGGTTGGGACAAAGCTCTGGGGCCAACGTCCTGACTTTC.

This clonotype was observed at least ten times. J is TRBJ1-1 and V is TRBV6-2 or TRBV6-3; D perhaps matches TRBD1 (5 bases). Germline V gene lookup returns CDR1 MNHEY and CDR2 SVGEGT. V was cut by 6 bases and J by 4 bases, with 21 bases left in between. The CDR3 consists of 16 residues. The CDR3 DNA is TGTGCCAGCAGCGCCCCGGGAAGGGGAGGCGGCACTGAAGCTTTCTTT. Residues: CASSAPGRGGGTEAFF.

The chain is built from TRBV6-2 or TRBV6-3 and TRBJ1-1; D unclear. Trimming stripped 2 bases from V and 4 bases from J, with 14 bases between. The CDR3 is 15 residues long. Per germline, CDR1 MNHEY and CDR2 SVGEGT. For the CDR3, the DNA is TGTGCCAGCAGTTACGCGAGGGTCGCGGCCACTGAAGCTTTCTTT. Translating it yields CASSYARVAATEAFF.

This clonotype was seen a handful of times. The DNA for the CDR3 is TGCGCCAGCAGCCCGAACAGCAGGGGTGGTGAAGCTTTCTTT. Its translation: CASSPNSRGGEAFF. The chain joins TRBV5-1 to TRBJ1-1; a possible D gene is TRBD1 (6 bases). V lost 4 bases and J lost 7, with 17 bases in between. The CDR3 totals 14 residues. The germline CDR1 and CDR2 sequences are SGHRS and YFSETQ. Complete variable domain (other parts from reference TRBV5-1 and TRBJ1-1): KAGVTQTPRYLIKTRGQQVTLSCSPISGHRSVSWYQQTPGQGLQFLFEYFSETQRNKGNFPGRFSGRQFSNSRSEMNVSTLELGDSALYLCASSPNSRGGEAFFGQGTRLTVV.

This clonotype was picked up a small number of times. The V gene is TRBV20-1, the J gene TRBJ2-1; 7 bases fit TRBD2. The CDR3 is 15 amino acids. The V and J ends lost 0 bases and 2 bases, in that order; junction bases with no gene match: 4. Per germline, CDR1 DFQATT and CDR2 SNEGSKA (reference sequence). The CDR3 coding sequence is TGCAGTGCTAGAGAGGAGCGGGGCGCCTACAATGAGCAGTTCTTC. The encoded protein is CSAREERGAYNEQFF.

This clonotype was found a few times. The CDR3, as DNA: TGTGCCAGCAGGCGGGGACTAGCGGTGGAAGGGCAGTACTTC. Amino acids: CASRRGLAVEGQYF. The V and J genes are TRBV2 and TRBJ2-7, with 11 positions matching TRBD2. The V segment lost 6 bases and the J segment 9 bases; nucleotides outside the gene matches: 10. Looked up from germline, CDR1 is SNHLY and CDR2 is FYNNEI. The CDR3 has 14 residues.

This clonotype was recorded many times. The chain links TRBV29-1 to TRBJ2-1, with TRBD2 matching 11 bases. The trim removed 7 bases at V and 2 bases at J, leaving 7 bases unmatched. CDR1 SQVTM and CDR2 ANQGSEA come from the germline V gene. The CDR3 loop spans 15 amino acids. The DNA for the CDR3 is TGCAGCGCCCTGGGACTAGCGGTAACCTACAATGAGCAGTTCTTC. Translating gives CSALGLAVTYNEQFF.

J is TRBJ2-7 and V is TRBV3-1, with 7 bases that match TRBD1. The CDR3 spans 13 residues. The germline V gene has CDR1 LGHDT and CDR2 YNNKEL (reference sequence). V was clipped by 3 bases and J by 2 bases; unmatched bases: 1. In nucleotides, the CDR3 is TGTGCCAGCAGCCATGGGACAGCCTACGAGCAGTACTTC. As protein: CASSHGTAYEQYF.

The chain combines TRBV20-1 with TRBJ1-5; 10 positions match TRBD1. Germline CDR1 DFQATT, CDR2 SNEGSKA (reference sequence). V was pared by 6 bases and J by 2 bases, with 7 bases of the junction left unmatched. This CDR3 spans 15 amino acids. The CDR3 protein is CSATGQGTGNQPQHF. CDR3 in DNA: TGCAGTGCAACGGGACAGGGGACGGGCAATCAGCCCCAGCATTTT.

J is TRBJ1-3 and V is TRBV4-2; perhaps TRBD1 as D (6 bases). CDR3 size: 18 residues. Germline values: CDR1 LGHNA, CDR2 YNFKEQ. V was cut by 4 bases and J by 1 base, with 20 bases left in between. As DNA, the CDR3 is TGTGCCAGCAGCCCCCTAGGGAAGGGGGGAAGATCTGGAAACACCATATATTTT. As protein: CASSPLGKGGRSGNTIYF.

This clonotype was counted ten times or more. This chain links TRBV4-3 with TRBJ2-3, with D tentatively TRBD1 (5 bases). Trimming left V 1 base short and J 2 bases short, with 16 bases between. This CDR3 spans 17 amino acids. Germline V gene data show CDR1 as LGHNA and CDR2 as YSLEER. The CDR3 sequence: CASSQVPTQVSTDTQYF. DNA for the CDR3: TGCGCCAGCAGCCAAGTACCCACACAGGTCTCCACAGATACGCAGTATTTT.

The CDR3 reads CASSLVPGTEAFF. As DNA, the CDR3 is TGCGCCAGCAGCTTGGTCCCAGGCACTGAAGCTTTCTTT. The chain recombines TRBV5-1 with TRBJ1-1; D ambiguous. The CDR3 extends over 13 amino acids. V was pared by 0 bases and J by 4 bases, with 7 bases between. Looked up from germline, CDR1 is SGHRS and CDR2 is YFSETQ.

This clonotype occurred a few times. V gene TRBV10-2 combines with J gene TRBJ2-1, with TRBD2 matching over 8 bases. After removal of 5 bases from V and 5 bases from J, the junction contained 5 bases not matched to a gene. The CDR3 contains 14 residues. CDR1 and CDR2 from the germline V gene are WSHSY and SAAADI. CDR3 protein: CASSSSGKNNEQFF. In DNA form, the CDR3 reads TGCGCCAGCAGTAGTAGCGGGAAAAACAATGAGCAGTTCTTC.